A selection of T cell receptor beta chains follows, all from one sample in a study of T cells expressing NK-cell markers. Reanalyzing the 5' RACE reads, TCRdb keeps one entry per CDR3 protein, without DNA. This sample contains about 460,000 distinct CDR3 sequences. Sequenced: blood T cells: a sorted CD56 or NKG2C T cell subset, CD4+ or CD8+ T cells, or bulk PBMC T cells (not recorded which). The receptors stem from a woman aged 50 to 65 in good health. The CDR3 runs from the conserved cysteine through the conserved F or W.

cdr3_aa: CASSQDLRDTQYF; v_call: TRBV14; j_call: TRBJ2-3
cdr3_aa: CATSRGGSGDNEQFF; v_call: TRBV24-1; j_call: TRBJ2-1
cdr3_aa: CASSYSETDQQETQYF; v_call: TRBV6-5; j_call: TRBJ2-5
cdr3_aa: CATRQGAFSNQPQHF; v_call: TRBV15; j_call: TRBJ1-5
cdr3_aa: CASSRRGGPDQETQYF; v_call: TRBV12-3/TRBV12-4; j_call: TRBJ2-5
cdr3_aa: CASSPGTSGAHTKFF; v_call: TRBV5-1; j_call: TRBJ2-1
cdr3_aa: CASSRTVDTQYF; v_call: TRBV6-2/TRBV6-3; j_call: TRBJ2-3
cdr3_aa: CASSSLLGRDINSPLHF; v_call: TRBV11-2; j_call: TRBJ1-6
cdr3_aa: CASSPPRLAGSRADTQYF; v_call: TRBV11-2; j_call: TRBJ2-3
cdr3_aa: CASRLHSGGTYEQYF; v_call: TRBV6-1; j_call: TRBJ2-7
cdr3_aa: CASSFGQGSYEQYF; v_call: TRBV12-3/TRBV12-4; j_call: TRBJ2-7
cdr3_aa: CASSEVASGRAGELFF; v_call: TRBV6-1; j_call: TRBJ2-2
cdr3_aa: CASSAILASETQYF; v_call: TRBV11-2; j_call: TRBJ2-5
cdr3_aa: CASSPPLLAGSTDTQYF; v_call: TRBV18; j_call: TRBJ2-3
cdr3_aa: CASRIRTSSGTGELFF; v_call: TRBV5-1; j_call: TRBJ2-2
cdr3_aa: CASSFSGVYEAFF; v_call: TRBV27; j_call: TRBJ1-1
cdr3_aa: CSARRARGGTGLGYTF; v_call: TRBV20-1; j_call: TRBJ1-2
cdr3_aa: CATMRTRTTGELFF; v_call: TRBV6-5; j_call: TRBJ2-2
cdr3_aa: CSANPTSGGVYNEQFF; v_call: TRBV20-1; j_call: TRBJ2-1
cdr3_aa: CSARGDTKNTDTQYF; v_call: TRBV20-1; j_call: TRBJ2-3
cdr3_aa: CASSYRGGEQYF; v_call: TRBV11-1; j_call: TRBJ2-7
cdr3_aa: CASRGQGRTGELFF; v_call: TRBV19; j_call: TRBJ2-2
cdr3_aa: CASSPRTGGANTEAFF; v_call: TRBV12-3/TRBV12-4; j_call: TRBJ1-1
cdr3_aa: CAISVGQGIPYEQYF; v_call: TRBV10-3; j_call: TRBJ2-7
cdr3_aa: CASSEQGTGNIQYF; v_call: TRBV5-1; j_call: TRBJ2-4
cdr3_aa: CASSDRLDTGELFF; v_call: TRBV12-3/TRBV12-4; j_call: TRBJ2-2
cdr3_aa: CASRDRGRFGYTF; v_call: TRBV9; j_call: TRBJ1-2
cdr3_aa: CASSLGGGGYTF; v_call: TRBV6-5; j_call: TRBJ1-2